This is a list of T cell receptor beta chains from one sample in a study of T cell responses to AZD1222 COVID-19 vaccine. Measured with immunoSEQ multiplex PCR; TCRdb has only the in-frame clones, and not every one. Here the sample spans roughly 180,000 clones, just over 90% being singletons. Sequences were derived from peripheral blood, sampled 28 days after the second AZD1222 dose. These TCRs come from an adult who received the AZD1222 COVID-19 vaccine. Both conserved end residues are part of each CDR3. Fields, in order: CDR3 DNA, CDR3 protein, J gene, D gene, clone size, V gene. A D gene is named only where the DNA matches it firmly. Clone size is given for some rows only: seen once, a few or many times, or a class if the clone is expanded.

TGTGCCAGCAGCTTAACCCAGGAACAGCCCCAGCATTTT | CASSLTQEQPQHF | TRBJ1-5 | . | . | TRBV7-3
TGTGCCAGCAGCTTATCGGGGGTCCCTCAGCCCCAGCATTTT | CASSLSGVPQPQHF | TRBJ1-5 | . | . | TRBV7-9
TGTGCCAGCAGTGACTCGGTTGGCCGGGGCACAGATACGCAGTATTTT | CASSDSVGRGTDTQYF | TRBJ2-3 | . | . | TRBV6-4
TGTGCCAGTAGGTATAGAGATTCCTATAGCAATCAGCCCCAGCATTTT | CASRYRDSYSNQPQHF | TRBJ1-5 | . | . | TRBV19
TGTGCCAGCAGCCTAGGACAGCTGGGAAACACCATATATTTT | CASSLGQLGNTIYF | TRBJ1-3 | . | . | TRBV5-4
TGTGCCAGTAGAAACAGGGGAGCGAACACCGGGGAGCTGTTTTTT | CASRNRGANTGELFF | TRBJ2-2 | TRBD1 | . | TRBV19
TGTGCCAGCTCACCGGGCATAGGGGGCACGGTTGGCGAGCAGTACTTC | CASSPGIGGTVGEQYF | TRBJ2-7 | TRBD1 | few | TRBV18
TGTGCCAGCAGCTTTGGCAGCTATGGCTACACCTTC | CASSFGSYGYTF | TRBJ1-2 | . | . | TRBV5-6
TGTGCCAGTTTAGGTAACTATGGCTACACCTTC | CASLGNYGYTF | TRBJ1-2 | . | . | TRBV9
TGTGCCAGCAGTGAAGCGCTTTACCCGAGAGGGGCTTTCTTT | CASSEALYPRGAFF | TRBJ1-1 | . | . | TRBV2
TGTGCCAGTAGTATTCGGGGGCGCGGAGTTGGTTACGAGCAGTACTTC | CASSIRGRGVGYEQYF | TRBJ2-7 | . | once | TRBV19
TGTGCCAGTAGTATAGGTAGCGGCAGCTCCTACGAGCAGTACTTC | CASSIGSGSSYEQYF | TRBJ2-7 | . | . | TRBV19
TGTGCCAGCGGCAGGGAACTGGCTGAAGCTTTCTTT | CASGRELAEAFF | TRBJ1-1 | . | . | TRBV6-1
TGCGCCAGCAGCTTTGGGGGGACAGGCCGAGAGACCCAGTACTTC | CASSFGGTGRETQYF | TRBJ2-5 | TRBD1 | few | TRBV5-1
TGTGCCAGCAGTTCCTGGACTAGCGGGAGCTACGAGCAGTACTTC | CASSSWTSGSYEQYF | TRBJ2-7 | TRBD2 | . | TRBV6-5
TGCGCCAGCAGCCAAGTGGACCTCGGGATCTCCTACAATGAGCAGTTCTTC | CASSQVDLGISYNEQFF | TRBJ2-1 | . | . | TRBV4-1
TGTGCCAGCAGCGTTAGCGGGGGGCGCTTCAATGAGCAGTTCTTC | CASSVSGGRFNEQFF | TRBJ2-1 | TRBD2 | . | TRBV7-9
TGTGCCAGCTCACTTGGGACAGCGAATTCACCCCTCCACTTT | CASSLGTANSPLHF | TRBJ1-6 | TRBD1 | . | TRBV18
TGTGCCAGCAGCTTGACGGACGGGTTCAATCAGCCCCAGCATTTT | CASSLTDGFNQPQHF | TRBJ1-5 | . | . | TRBV5-6
TGTGCCAGCAGCTTGGAGTTAGCGGGAGGGCCGAAGCAGTATTTT | CASSLELAGGPKQYF | TRBJ2-3 | TRBD2 | once | TRBV5-6
TGTGCCAGCAGCTTCCAGTACCAAGAGACCCAGTACTTC | CASSFQYQETQYF | TRBJ2-5 | . | . | TRBV7-2
TGTGCCAGCAGCCGGACCCTCTACAATGAGCAGTTCTTC | CASSRTLYNEQFF | TRBJ2-1 | . | . | TRBV3-1/TRBV3-2
TGTGCCAGCAACCGGGCGATCGCTAGCACAGATACGCAGTATTTT | CASNRAIASTDTQYF | TRBJ2-3 | . | . | TRBV9
TGTGCCAGCAGACCGGGGACAGGGCGTCCGAACACTGAAGCTTTCTTT | CASRPGTGRPNTEAFF | TRBJ1-1 | TRBD1 | . | TRBV11-2
TGTGCCAGCAGGAGACAGGGGGCCTATAGCAATCAGCCCCAGCATTTT | CASRRQGAYSNQPQHF | TRBJ1-5 | TRBD1 | . | TRBV2
TGTGCCAGCAGTTACGGACACTCCTACGAGCAGTACTTC | CASSYGHSYEQYF | TRBJ2-7 | . | . | TRBV6-2/TRBV6-3
TGCGCCAGCAGTGAGCTCCAGGGGAAAGGCACTGAAGCTTTCTTT | CASSELQGKGTEAFF | TRBJ1-1 | . | . | TRBV10-2
TGCGCCAGCAGCCCGGGACCCGAGGCTAATGAAAAACTGTTTTTT | CASSPGPEANEKLFF | TRBJ1-4 | . | few | TRBV5-1
TGTGCCAGCAGCTTGGGGGGCAGCCGGGCTTTATATGGCTACACCTTC | CASSLGGSRALYGYTF | TRBJ1-2 | . | . | TRBV5-4
TGTGCCAGCAGCTTGGTGGACAGACAGGGTTACTACACCTTC | CASSLVDRQGYYTF | TRBJ1-2 | TRBD1 | . | TRBV5-6
TGTGCCAGCAGTGTTTTGGGGCAGGAGGCGGGAGAGCAGTACTTC | CASSVLGQEAGEQYF | TRBJ2-7 | . | . | TRBV2
TGCGCCAGCAGCTTGGCCCGCCTTATAGCGGGTCCAGAGACCCAGTACTTC | CASSLARLIAGPETQYF | TRBJ2-5 | TRBD2 | . | TRBV5-1
TGCGCCAGCAGCCAAGAAAGGGTTGCTAGCGGGGGGGCCCGGGCCAAAAACATTCAGTACTTC | CASSQERVASGGARAKNIQYF | TRBJ2-4 | TRBD2 | . | TRBV4-1
TGTGCCAGTAGTCCGGGACAGTCCTACGAGCAGTACTTC | CASSPGQSYEQYF | TRBJ2-7 | TRBD1 | once | TRBV19
TGTGCCAGCAGCTTGCCTAGCGGGAGCAATGAGCAGTTCTTC | CASSLPSGSNEQFF | TRBJ2-1 | TRBD2 | . | TRBV5-6
TGTGCCAGCAGCCCTCAGACAGGGTACTCCTACGAGCAGTACTTC | CASSPQTGYSYEQYF | TRBJ2-7 | TRBD1 | . | TRBV4-2
TGTGCCAGCAGCCAATCGGCCTCTGGAAACACCATATATTTT | CASSQSASGNTIYF | TRBJ1-3 | . | . | TRBV3-1/TRBV3-2
TGTGCCAGCAAGGCAACACTGACCTACGAGCAGTACTTC | CASKATLTYEQYF | TRBJ2-7 | . | . | TRBV6-5
TGCGCCAGCAGCTTATACAGGGGCACTGAAGCTTTCTTT | CASSLYRGTEAFF | TRBJ1-1 | TRBD1 | . | TRBV5-1
TGTGCCAGCCGTATGGGGGGCACTGAAGCTTTCTTT | CASRMGGTEAFF | TRBJ1-1 | . | . | TRBV12-3/TRBV12-4
TGTGCCAGCAGAACCCCCAAGAGGAGCAATCAGCCCCAGCATTTT | CASRTPKRSNQPQHF | TRBJ1-5 | . | . | TRBV28
TGTGCCAGTAGTATGGGACAGGGGGTATCCTATGGCTACACCTTC | CASSMGQGVSYGYTF | TRBJ1-2 | TRBD1 | . | TRBV19
TGTGCCAGCTCACCACCCGAGACGAGGGGAGAGACCCAGTACTTC | CASSPPETRGETQYF | TRBJ2-5 | . | . | TRBV18
TGCGCCAGCGGCCCTGACAGAGATGGCTACACCTTC | CASGPDRDGYTF | TRBJ1-2 | . | . | TRBV5-1
TGCGCCAGCAGCCTCCGGGACAGCGGCTACGAGCAGTACTTC | CASSLRDSGYEQYF | TRBJ2-7 | TRBD1 | . | TRBV4-1
TGTGCCTGGATGGCCCCCTGGGATGGCTACACCTTC | CAWMAPWDGYTF | TRBJ1-2 | . | . | TRBV30
TGTGCCTGGAGTGTACGGGCGGACAATGAGCAGTTCTTC | CAWSVRADNEQFF | TRBJ2-1 | . | . | TRBV30
TGTGCCAGCAGTGAAGCGATGGGACGATTCACAGATACGCAGTATTTT | CASSEAMGRFTDTQYF | TRBJ2-3 | . | once | TRBV6-1
TGTGCCAGCTCAGGTCCAGGGGGATCTGGAAACACCATATATTTT | CASSGPGGSGNTIYF | TRBJ1-3 | TRBD1 | . | TRBV18
TGTGCCAGCAGCTCGGAGGGGGATCAGCCCCAGCATTTT | CASSSEGDQPQHF | TRBJ1-5 | . | . | TRBV7-6
TGTGCCAGCAGCCCCTTCGTCGGGCACGGTGAGCAGTTCTTC | CASSPFVGHGEQFF | TRBJ2-1 | . | . | TRBV14
TGTGCCAGCAGGAGGGAGAGGGGTAGCACAGATACGCAGTATTTT | CASRRERGSTDTQYF | TRBJ2-3 | . | . | TRBV6-5
TGTGCCAGTAGGAAGGCCTTTGCAACTAATGAAAAACTGTTTTTT | CASRKAFATNEKLFF | TRBJ1-4 | . | . | TRBV2
TGTGCCAGCAGCTTGGGGGGACAGCTAAATGAAAAACTGTTTTTT | CASSLGGQLNEKLFF | TRBJ1-4 | TRBD1 | . | TRBV5-5
TGTGCCAGCAGCTTGCCCTCTGGCGGCTACACCTTC | CASSLPSGGYTF | TRBJ1-2 | . | . | TRBV5-4